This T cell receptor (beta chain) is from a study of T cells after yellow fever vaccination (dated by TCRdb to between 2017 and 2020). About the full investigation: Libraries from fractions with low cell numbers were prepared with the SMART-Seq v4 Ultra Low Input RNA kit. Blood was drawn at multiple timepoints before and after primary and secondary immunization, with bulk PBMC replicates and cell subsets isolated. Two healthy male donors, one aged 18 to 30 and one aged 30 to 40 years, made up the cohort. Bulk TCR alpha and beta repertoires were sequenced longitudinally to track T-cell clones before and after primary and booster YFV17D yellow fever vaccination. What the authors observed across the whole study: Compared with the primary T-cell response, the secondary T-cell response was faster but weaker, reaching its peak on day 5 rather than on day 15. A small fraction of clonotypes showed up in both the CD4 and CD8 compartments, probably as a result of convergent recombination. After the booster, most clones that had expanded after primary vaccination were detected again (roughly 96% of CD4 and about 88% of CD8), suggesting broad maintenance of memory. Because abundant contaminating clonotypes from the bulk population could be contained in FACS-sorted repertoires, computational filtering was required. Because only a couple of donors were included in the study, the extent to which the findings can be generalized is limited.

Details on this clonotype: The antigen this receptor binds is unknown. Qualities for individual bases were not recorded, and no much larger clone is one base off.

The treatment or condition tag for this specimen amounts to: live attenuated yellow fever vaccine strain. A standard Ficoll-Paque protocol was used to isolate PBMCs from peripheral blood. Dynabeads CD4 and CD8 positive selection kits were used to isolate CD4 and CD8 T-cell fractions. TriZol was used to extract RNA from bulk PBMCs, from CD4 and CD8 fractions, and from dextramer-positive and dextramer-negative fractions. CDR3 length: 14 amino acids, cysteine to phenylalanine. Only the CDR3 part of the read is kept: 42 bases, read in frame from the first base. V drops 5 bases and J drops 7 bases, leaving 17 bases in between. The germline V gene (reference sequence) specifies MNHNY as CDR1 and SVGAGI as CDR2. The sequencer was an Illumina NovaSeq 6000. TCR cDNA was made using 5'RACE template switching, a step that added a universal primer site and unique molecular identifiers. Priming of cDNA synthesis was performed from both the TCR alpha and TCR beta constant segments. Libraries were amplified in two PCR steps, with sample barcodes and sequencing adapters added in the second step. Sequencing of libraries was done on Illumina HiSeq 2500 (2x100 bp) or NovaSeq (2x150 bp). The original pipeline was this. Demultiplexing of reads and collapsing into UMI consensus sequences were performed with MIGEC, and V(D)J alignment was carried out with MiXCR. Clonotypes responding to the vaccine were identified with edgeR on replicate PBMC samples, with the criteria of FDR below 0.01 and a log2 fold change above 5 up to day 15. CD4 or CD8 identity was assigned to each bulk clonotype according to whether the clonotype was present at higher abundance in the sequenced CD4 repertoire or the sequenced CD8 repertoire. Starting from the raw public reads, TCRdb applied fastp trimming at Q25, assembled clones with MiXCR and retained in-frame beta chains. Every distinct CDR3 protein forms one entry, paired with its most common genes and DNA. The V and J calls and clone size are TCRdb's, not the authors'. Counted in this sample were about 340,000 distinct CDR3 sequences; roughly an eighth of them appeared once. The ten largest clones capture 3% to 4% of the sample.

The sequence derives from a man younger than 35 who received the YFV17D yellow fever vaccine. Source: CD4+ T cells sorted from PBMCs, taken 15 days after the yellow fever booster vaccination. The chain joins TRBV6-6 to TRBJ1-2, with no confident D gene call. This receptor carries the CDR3 CASSPYEGFRGYTF. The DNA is TGTGCCAGCAGTCCCTACGAGGGCTTCCGTGGCTACACCTTC.